These T cell receptor beta chains were read from a single sample in a study of beta chain bispecific antibodies for T cell cancers. These receptors have no identified antigens. TCRdb re-analysed the 5' RACE reads in MiXCR, keeping a single row per CDR3 protein. The sample consists of tens of thousands of distinct CDR3 sequences, about 2.7% of them appearing once. Sequencing input: healthy donor T cells cultured with leukemia cells. All receptors derive from a human donor in good health. Some clones in this sample may be carry-over from other donors' samples. The CDR3 runs from the conserved cysteine through the conserved F or W. Each record gives: V gene, D gene, clone size, CDR3 length, J gene, CDR3 DNA, CDR3 protein. The D gene is left open where the match is weak. Expanded clones are given a class, and other clones once, few, many or no size at all.

TRBV5-1	TRBD1	many	14	TRBJ2-2	TGCGCCAGCAGCTACCTCCAGGGGGACGGGGAGCTGTTTTTT	CASSYLQGDGELFF
TRBV6-5	NA	many	16	TRBJ2-6	TGTGCCACCTCTTACAGCGGAATCTCTGGGGCCAACGTCCTGACTTTC	CATSYSGISGANVLTF
TRBV5-1	TRBD2	many	15	TRBJ2-5	TGCGCCAGCAGCTTGGCCAGCGGGGGACCAGAGACCCAGTACTTC	CASSLASGGPETQYF
TRBV7-9	NA	many	13	TRBJ2-5	TGTGCCAGCAGCTTCGGGGGGCAGGAGACCCAGTACTTC	CASSFGGQETQYF
TRBV7-3	TRBD2	many	20	TRBJ2-1	TGTGCCAGCAGCCCTCTGGGACTAGCGGGGGGTCCCAGCTCCTACAATGAGCAGTTCTTC	CASSPLGLAGGPSSYNEQFF
TRBV5-4	NA	few	16	TRBJ2-3	TGTGCCAGCAGCTTGGGACTAGATATATCCACAGATACGCAGTATTTT	CASSLGLDISTDTQYF
TRBV5-1	NA	many	16	TRBJ2-3	TGCGCCAGCAGCTTGTTGAGACAAGGTGGGCCAGATACGCAGTATTTT	CASSLLRQGGPDTQYF
TRBV20-1	TRBD2	many	18	TRBJ2-1	TGCAGTGCTAGAGATCTGTTTCCTAGCGGGCTATCCTACAATGAGCAGTTCTTC	CSARDLFPSGLSYNEQFF
TRBV24-1	NA	many	13	TRBJ2-1	TGTGCCACCGAGGACAGCATGAATAATGAGCAGTTCTTC	CATEDSMNNEQFF
TRBV5-1	TRBD1	medium-sized	13	TRBJ1-2	TGCGCCAGCAGCTCTACAGGGGCAGGAGGCTACACCTTC	CASSSTGAGGYTF
TRBV2	TRBD2	medium-sized	16	TRBJ2-5	TGTGCCAGCAGGGAGGGACTAGCCTACTGGGGGGAGACCCAGTACTTC	CASREGLAYWGETQYF
TRBV6-5	NA	many	17	TRBJ1-2	TGTGCCAGCAGTTACTCGTGGGTGCCTGAGCTTGACTATGGCTACACCTTC	CASSYSWVPELDYGYTF
TRBV20-1	TRBD2	many	15	TRBJ2-3	TGCAGGCCGACTCCCGGGACTAGAAGCACAGATACGCAGTATTTT	CRPTPGTRSTDTQYF
TRBV9	NA	many	15	TRBJ2-4	TGTGCCAGCAGCGTAGGCCAGCTAGCCAAAAACATTCAGTACTTC	CASSVGQLAKNIQYF
TRBV6-5	NA	many	13	TRBJ2-3	TGTGCCAGCAGTTACGATTTCACAGATACGCAGTATTTT	CASSYDFTDTQYF
TRBV20-1	NA	many	13	TRBJ2-7	TGCAGTGCTAGAGACAGGGCAGGCCACGAGCAGTACTTC	CSARDRAGHEQYF
TRBV13	TRBD1	many	14	TRBJ2-7	TGTGCCAGCAGCTTCCGGGACAGGGGTGGCGAGCAGTACTTC	CASSFRDRGGEQYF
TRBV5-1	TRBD1	many	16	TRBJ2-7	TGCGCCAGCAGCGGGGGACAGGGGGCGTCCTCCTACGAGCAGTACTTC	CASSGGQGASSYEQYF
TRBV10-3	NA	many	16	TRBJ1-2	TGTGCCATCTCCACCTCCGGTCCAGGGCTTAACTATGGCTACACCTTC	CAISTSGPGLNYGYTF
TRBV5-1	TRBD1	large	12	TRBJ1-2	TGCGCCAGCAGCCTGTCCGGGACAGCGCTCACCTTC	CASSLSGTALTF
TRBV7-9	NA	many	13	TRBJ1-4	TGTGCCAGCAGCTGGGAGGACTTTGAAAAACTGTTTTTT	CASSWEDFEKLFF
TRBV5-1	NA	many	15	TRBJ1-6	TGCGCCAGCAGCCCCGACGTTGGGGGCGATTCACCCCTCCACTTT	CASSPDVGGDSPLHF
TRBV20-1	TRBD1	many	13	TRBJ2-3	TGCAGTGCTAGAGAAGCGGGACAGGGCACGCAGTATTTT	CSAREAGQGTQYF
TRBV27	NA	NA	14	TRBJ2-1	TGTGCCAGCAGTTTCGTGGGGTTGGACAATGAGCAGTTCTTC	CASSFVGLDNEQFF
TRBV3-1	NA	many	15	TRBJ1-4	TGTGCCAGCAGCCAACCGACGGGCCATGATGAAAAACTGTTTTTT	CASSQPTGHDEKLFF
TRBV5-1	TRBD2	many	15	TRBJ2-1	TGCGCCAGCAGCTTGGCGGGGGGGCCGTTCAATGAGCAGTTCTTC	CASSLAGGPFNEQFF
TRBV5-1	NA	many	14	TRBJ1-2	TGCGCCAGCAGCTTGGCGCCGGGACCGGGGGGCTACACCTTC	CASSLAPGPGGYTF
TRBV4-1	TRBD1	many	21	TRBJ1-5	TGCGCCAGCAGCCAAGATCCCGATACCGGGACAGGGAGGCGAATGGGACAGCCCCAGCATTTT	CASSQDPDTGTGRRMGQPQHF
TRBV29-1	NA	many	12	TRBJ2-5	TGCAGCGTGGGGTCGGGACTGGAGACCCAGTACTTC	CSVGSGLETQYF
TRBV5-1	NA	many	14	TRBJ1-5	TGCGCCAGCAGCTGGCCTCCGGGCAATCAGCCCCAGCATTTT	CASSWPPGNQPQHF
TRBV13	TRBD1	many	15	TRBJ1-2	TGTGCCAGCAGCTTAGGGACAGGGGGACTGGATGGCTACACCTTC	CASSLGTGGLDGYTF
TRBV6-5	NA	many	13	TRBJ1-6	TGTGCCAGCAGTTACCTCGGGGGATCACCCCTCCACTTT	CASSYLGGSPLHF
TRBV27	NA	many	15	TRBJ1-5	TGTGCCAGCAGTTTCTCCAGGGAATTCAATCAGCCCCAGCATTTT	CASSFSREFNQPQHF
TRBV10-3	NA	many	13	TRBJ2-7	TGTGCCATCAGTGGGCCAAGTGGTGACGAGCAGTACTTC	CAISGPSGDEQYF
TRBV13	TRBD2	many	15	TRBJ2-7	TGTGCCAGCAGCGGGGGACTAGCCGCTTCCTACGAGCAGTACTTC	CASSGGLAASYEQYF
TRBV3-1	NA	many	14	TRBJ1-5	TGTGCCAGCAGCCAATGGAATAGCAATCAGCCCCAGCATTTT	CASSQWNSNQPQHF
TRBV6-6	TRBD1	NA	17	TRBJ2-6	TGTGCCAGCAGACCTGGACAGGTTGACTCTGGGGCCAACGTCCTGACTTTC	CASRPGQVDSGANVLTF
TRBV5-6	NA	NA	13	TRBJ2-7	TGTGCCAGCAGCTTGGTGAGGTCCGACGAGCAGTACTTC	CASSLVRSDEQYF
TRBV5-1	NA	many	15	TRBJ2-5	TGCGCCAGCAGCTTGCTCGGGACTCAACAGGAGACCCAGTACTTC	CASSLLGTQQETQYF
TRBV14	TRBD1	many	15	TRBJ2-7	TGTGCCAGCAGCCCCCTAGCGGGACAGGGGGTCGAGCAGTACTTC	CASSPLAGQGVEQYF
TRBV20-1	NA	many	13	TRBJ2-1	TGCAGTGTGGAGGGCCCGACGTACAATGAGCAGTTCTTC	CSVEGPTYNEQFF
TRBV11-2	NA	medium-sized	12	TRBJ2-7	TGTGCCAGCAGCTTTGGGGGCACCGGGCAGTACTTC	CASSFGGTGQYF
TRBV2	NA	many	15	TRBJ1-1	TGTGCCAGCAGTGATGGGGTCTTAGCGAACACTGAAGCTTTCTTT	CASSDGVLANTEAFF
TRBV21-1	NA	many	15	TRBJ1-2	TGTGCCAGCAGCAAAGGGGGACATTGGTGGGCTGGCTACACCTTC	CASSKGGHWWAGYTF
TRBV28	NA	many	14	TRBJ2-7	TGTGCCAGCACTGAACGACAGCTAACCTACGAGCAGTACTTC	CASTERQLTYEQYF
TRBV19	NA	few	13	TRBJ1-4	TGTGCCAGTAGTATAGATCGCGCAGGCGGACTGTTTTTT	CASSIDRAGGLFF
TRBV10-3	NA	few	17	TRBJ1-4	TGTGCCATCAGGGAACCGGGGGACGGTCCGGCTAATGAAAAACTGTTTTTT	CAIREPGDGPANEKLFF
TRBV7-9	TRBD1	few	15	TRBJ2-1	TGTGCCAGCAGCCCGACGGGACAGGGCCACAATGAGCAGTTCTTC	CASSPTGQGHNEQFF
TRBV7-9	NA	NA	15	TRBJ2-6	TGTGCCAGCAGCTCCCTTACTAAAGGGGCCAACGTCCTGACTTTC	CASSSLTKGANVLTF
TRBV6-1	NA	many	18	TRBJ1-4	TGTGCCAGCACCTTGGGGCTGTCGGACTTTGCAACTAATGAAAAACTGTTTTTT	CASTLGLSDFATNEKLFF
TRBV5-6	NA	many	14	TRBJ1-1	TGTGCCAGCAGCTTTGGGACCGGGAACACTGAAGCTTTCTTT	CASSFGTGNTEAFF
TRBV2	TRBD2	many	15	TRBJ2-1	TGTGCCAGCAAATTTGGCGGGGGGATATACAATGAGCAGTTCTTC	CASKFGGGIYNEQFF
TRBV12-3/TRBV12-4	TRBD1	many	18	TRBJ1-4	TGTGCCAGCAGTTTAGGTCGGGGACAGGGGGGGGCTAATGAAAAACTGTTTTTT	CASSLGRGQGGANEKLFF
TRBV2	NA	NA	16	TRBJ2-1	TGTGCCAGCAGCTGGGACCTTTACCCCCCAAACAATGAGCAGTTCTTC	CASSWDLYPPNNEQFF
TRBV27	NA	many	14	TRBJ1-1	TGTGCCAGCAGTTTGGTGGGGGTGAGCACTGAAGCTTTCTTT	CASSLVGVSTEAFF
TRBV19	TRBD1	many	17	TRBJ1-1	TGTGCCAGTAGTATCGACCAGGAGGGGGCTTTGTGGACTGAAGCTTTCTTT	CASSIDQEGALWTEAFF
TRBV12-3/TRBV12-4	TRBD1	many	16	TRBJ2-5	TGTGCCAGCAGTCCTCCCTCGGGACAGGGCGGAGAGACCCAGTACTTC	CASSPPSGQGGETQYF
TRBV7-3	NA	many	14	TRBJ2-3	TGTGCCAGCAGCTTTGGGGATACAACAGATACGCAGTATTTT	CASSFGDTTDTQYF
TRBV7-8	TRBD1	many	15	TRBJ1-5	TGTGCCAGCAGCTTTGGGACAGGGCCAAATCAGCCCCAGCATTTT	CASSFGTGPNQPQHF